Presented here are 26 T cell receptor beta chains from one specimen sequenced in a study of cytomegalovirus exposure and HLA in healthy donors. The PCR ran on 60 Vbeta and 13 Jbeta primers. Here immunoSEQ multiplex PCR was the method, and the copy in TCRdb shows in-frame clones only, minus some. The table records approximately 190,000 clones, approximately 84% of them present only once. The sequencing input was PBMCs. These receptors originate from a woman aged 50 to 65 in good health and CMV-seropositive.

The chain employs TRBV19 and TRBJ1-4; possibly TRBD1 for D (5 bases). The V and J ends lost 6 bases and 7 bases respectively, with 15 bases between them. The CDR3 totals 14 residues. CDR1 and CDR2 (germline): LNHDA, SQIVND (reference sequence). This chain's CDR3 is CASSVPGNFEKLFF. DNA of the CDR3: TGTGCCAGTAGCGTACCAGGGAATTTTGAAAAACTGTTTTTT.

As for this clone: Distinct nucleotide sequences in the sample also encode this CDR3. This rearrangement joins TRBV7-9 to TRBJ2-7; no clear D. The CDR3 is 12 residues long. V lost 1 base, J lost 7 bases, and 8 bases lay in between. From germline, CDR1 is SEHNR and CDR2 FQNEAQ (reference sequence). CDR3 residues: CASSLEPLEQYF. Here the CDR3 DNA reads TGTGCCAGCAGCTTAGAACCGCTAGAGCAGTACTTC.

The chain recombines TRBV6-9 with TRBJ2-7; D is perhaps TRBD1 (5 bases). Germline values: CDR1 MNHGY, CDR2 SVAAGI. The V end was cut by 6 bases, the J end by 2 bases, with 17 bases between. This CDR3 has 15 residues. CDR3 DNA sequence: TGTGCCAGCAGGGTTGGACACGGCGCGCCCTACGAGCAGTACTTC. As protein: CASRVGHGAPYEQYF.

The genes are TRBV2 and TRBJ1-2; no reliable D call. The CDR3 length is 14 residues. Trimming stripped 3 bases from V and 6 bases from J, with 14 bases between. Germline V gene sequence: CDR1 SNHLY, CDR2 FYNNEI. CDR3 in DNA: TGTGCCAGCAGTGACTCGTCAGGAGGTCATGGCTACACCTTC. Its translation: CASSDSSGGHGYTF.

The DNA for the CDR3 is TGTGCCAGCAGCCCTCTAGCGGGGGGTGCCTACAATGAGCAGTTCTTC. This codes for CASSPLAGGAYNEQFF. The chain employs TRBV7-9 and TRBJ2-1; 11 nucleotides align to TRBD2. CDR1 is SEHNR and CDR2 is FQNEAQ in the germline V gene (reference sequence). This CDR3 is 16 amino acids long. V lost 5 bases, J lost 2 bases, and 5 bases stayed unmatched. The full variable domain, its missing parts supplied by reference TRBV7-9 and TRBJ2-1, is DTGVSQNPRHKITKRGQNVTFRCDPISEHNRLYWYRQTLGQGPEFLTYFQNEAQLEKSRLLSDRFSAERPKGSFSTLEIQRTEQGDSAMYLCASSPLAGGAYNEQFFGPGTRLTVL.

V is TRBV6-4 and J is TRBJ1-1; possibly TRBD1 for D (6 bases). The V gene's germline CDR1 is MRHNA and CDR2 SNTAGT. With 2 bases removed from V and 4 bases from J, the gap between germline ends came to 8 bases. This CDR3 region has 13 residues. The CDR3 is CASSDRGGTEAFF. CDR3 bases: TGTGCCAGCAGTGACAGGGGGGGCACTGAAGCTTTCTTT.

V gene TRBV7-6 combines with J gene TRBJ2-1; 9 nucleotides align to TRBD1. Trimming at V came to 4 bases and at J to 1 base, leaving 2 bases not matched to a gene. The CDR3 sequence is 15 residues long. Germline V gene data show CDR1 as SGHVS and CDR2 as FNYEAQ. The CDR3 sequence: CASSSGTGSYNEQFF. In nucleotides, the CDR3 is TGTGCCAGCAGCTCCGGGACAGGGTCCTACAATGAGCAGTTCTTC.

The chain links TRBV7-2 to TRBJ2-5; 8 bases match TRBD2. From germline, CDR1 is SGHTA and CDR2 FQGNSA. V gave up 3 bases and J gave up 3 bases; unmatched junction bases: 6. This CDR3 contains 15 residues. CDR3 sequence reads: CASSFSGGVEETQYF. The CDR3 nucleotides read TGTGCCAGCAGCTTCAGCGGGGGCGTTGAAGAGACCCAGTACTTC.

The chain uses TRBV15 and TRBJ2-3, with 7 bases lining up with TRBD1. CDR1 is LNHNV and CDR2 is YYDKDF in the germline V gene (reference sequence). J was trimmed by 4 bases and V by 2 bases; bases with no gene match: 6. This CDR3 spans 15 amino acids. The CDR3 reads CATSRQQGKADTQYF. For the CDR3, the DNA is TGTGCCACCAGCAGACAACAGGGGAAAGCAGATACGCAGTATTTT.

The V call is TRBV19, the J call TRBJ2-5; D remains ambiguous. CDR3 length: 13 amino acids. CDR1 is LNHDA and CDR2 is SQIVND in the germline V gene (reference sequence). V was shortened by 4 bases and J by 2 bases, with 8 bases between the two germline ends. CDR3 sequence (DNA): TGTGCCAGTAGTAGGGCCAGGCAAGAGACCCAGTACTTC. This translates into CASSRARQETQYF.

This sequence joins TRBV10-1 and TRBJ2-3; maybe TRBD2 (5 bases). CDR1 is WNHNN, CDR2 SYGVQD, per germline (reference sequence). The germline V and J ends were trimmed by 1 base and 7 bases, with 9 bases remaining between them. CDR3 length equals 13 residues. The CDR3 coding sequence is TGCGCCAGCAGTGAGTTTACGGGAAATACGCAGTATTTT. Its translation is CASSEFTGNTQYF.

This clone was seen only once. The V call is TRBV5-1, the J call TRBJ1-6; TRBD1 might be the D (5 bases). This CDR3 region has 16 residues. Germline V gene lookup returns CDR1 SGHRS and CDR2 YFSETQ. Trimming took 0 bases from V and 5 from J, leaving 12 bases between them. In DNA form, the CDR3 reads TGCGCCAGCAGCTTGGGGGCGGGGGTGGATAATTCACCCCTCCACTTT. It is translated as CASSLGAGVDNSPLHF.

The V and J genes are TRBV25-1 and TRBJ1-6; unclear D gene. The V gene's germline CDR1 is MGHDK and CDR2 SYGVNS. This CDR3 is built from 15 residues. V was cut by 4 bases and J by 6 bases, with 13 bases left in between. Here the CDR3 reads CASSGEEKFNSPLHF. DNA for the CDR3: TGTGCCAGCAGTGGGGAGGAAAAATTTAATTCACCCCTCCACTTT. Full variable domain (rest looked up from reference TRBV25-1 and TRBJ1-6): EADIYQTPRYLVIGTGKKITLECSQTMGHDKMYWYQQDPGMELHLIHYSYGVNSTEKGDLSSESTVSRIRTEHFPLTLESARPSHTSQYLCASSGEEKFNSPLHFGNGTRLTVT.

With regard to this clone: This sample also contains other DNA sequences that code for the same CDR3. This chain joins TRBV28 and TRBJ1-6, with 8 bases aligning to TRBD1. V lost 8 bases to trimming and J lost 4 bases; unmatched junction nucleotides: 7. The CDR3 runs to 15 residues. CDR1 is MDHEN and CDR2 is SYDVKM in the germline V gene. CDR3 DNA: TGTGCCAGCCTCCAGGGGGCGATATATAATTCACCCCTCCACTTT. Protein: CASLQGAIYNSPLHF. The full variable domain, completed using reference TRBV28 and TRBJ1-6, is DVKVTQSSRYLVKRTGEKVFLECVQDMDHENMFWYRQDPGLGLRLIYFSYDVKMKEKGDIPEGYSVSREKKERFSLILESASTNQTSMYLCASLQGAIYNSPLHFGNGTRLTVT.

The chain recombines TRBV29-1 with TRBJ1-4; weak D call: TRBD1 (6 bases). Germline assignment: CDR1 SQVTM and CDR2 ANQGSEA. The CDR3 contains 12 residues. With 7 bases removed from V and 8 bases from J, the gap between germline ends came to 14 bases. The chain's CDR3 is CSAIPRGEKLFF. CDR3 nucleotide sequence: TGCAGCGCGATACCCAGGGGCGAAAAACTGTTTTTT.

The chain joins TRBV5-4 to TRBJ2-3, with 8 bases matching TRBD2. After removal of 2 bases from V and 3 bases from J, the junction contained 5 bases not matched to a gene. This CDR3 has 15 residues. Germline V lookup: CDR1 SGHNT, CDR2 YYREEE (reference sequence). The CDR3 DNA reads as TGTGCCAGCAGCTTCAGCGGGGGTAAAACAGATACGCAGTATTTT. Protein: CASSFSGGKTDTQYF.

This chain joins TRBV2 and TRBJ2-7, with 9 bases that match TRBD1. This CDR3 comprises 14 residues. After removal of 8 bases from V and 6 bases from J, the junction contained 11 bases not matched to a gene. Germline values: CDR1 SNHLY, CDR2 FYNNEI. The CDR3 coding sequence is TGTGCCAGCTCCACCGGGACAGGGACCCCCGAGCAGTACTTC. It yields the protein CASSTGTGTPEQYF.

The chain joins TRBV9 to TRBJ2-5, with D perhaps TRBD1 (7 bases). Germline V lookup: CDR1 SGDLS, CDR2 YYNGEE. V dropped 9 bases and J dropped 0 bases, with 21 bases sitting between them. The CDR3 has 16 residues. The CDR3 sequence is CATFWGDSVYQETQYF. The CDR3 coding sequence is TGTGCCACTTTCTGGGGGGACAGCGTTTACCAAGAGACCCAGTACTTC.

Concerning this clone itself: The CDR3 ends on some other residue instead of the conserved phenylalanine or tryptophan, so this is likely a read error. Because the CDR3's place on the DNA is in doubt, the DNA is left out and the CDR3 is given as listed by TCRdb. The chain uses TRBV11-3 and TRBJ2-7; the table's D call, TRBD2, has no DNA check behind it. Per germline, CDR1 SGHNT and CDR2 YENEEA. Counting both end residues, the CDR3 totals 10 amino acids. CDR3 sequence: CASSLRGGPP.

This chain uses TRBV5-1 with TRBJ2-5, with a possible D match to TRBD1 (6 bases). Trimming left V 6 bases short and J 5 bases short, with 17 bases between. Germline V gene sequence: CDR1 SGHRS, CDR2 YFSETQ. The CDR3 covers 14 residues. The CDR3 is CASNVRTGKETQYF. DNA of the CDR3: TGCGCCAGCAATGTTCGTACAGGGAAGGAGACCCAGTACTTC.

This clone was observed once. The chain is built from TRBV5-1 and TRBJ2-3, with 10 positions matching TRBD2. Germline loops: CDR1 SGHRS, CDR2 YFSETQ. V lost 0 bases and J lost 8; bases outside the gene matches: 12. CDR3 length: 17 amino acids. The CDR3 DNA reads TGCGCCAGCAGCTTGGTTGCGCCTAGCGGGGGCTATCGTACGCAGTATTTT. This translates into CASSLVAPSGGYRTQYF.

This chain connects TRBV10-3 to TRBJ2-3; 9 bases agree with TRBD2. The V gene's germline CDR1 is ENHRY and CDR2 SYGVKD. CDR3 size: 13 residues. V shed 9 bases and J 3 bases; nucleotides not matched to a gene: 4. The CDR3 protein is CAMESGGTDTQYF. Here the CDR3 DNA reads TGTGCCATGGAGAGCGGGGGGACAGATACGCAGTATTTT.

The sample holds a few counts of this clone. The genes are TRBV10-3 and TRBJ2-7; perhaps TRBD1 as D (6 bases). The V and J ends lost 2 bases and 3 bases respectively, with 11 bases between them. Germline values: CDR1 ENHRY, CDR2 SYGVKD. The CDR3 has 14 residues. CDR3 sequence: CAISEGNRDYEQYF. CDR3 nucleotide sequence: TGTGCCATCAGTGAGGGGAACAGGGACTACGAGCAGTACTTC.

The chain employs TRBV5-4 and TRBJ1-1, with a possible D match to TRBD1 (5 bases). V was trimmed by 2 bases and J by 3 bases, leaving 14 bases between them. CDR1 is SGHNT, CDR2 YYREEE, per germline (reference sequence). The CDR3 is 15 amino acids. CDR3 DNA sequence: TGTGCCAGCAGCTTCCTTTGGGGGAGGGACACTGAAGCTTTCTTT. Residues: CASSFLWGRDTEAFF.

The chain has TRBV7-3 and TRBJ1-1, with 7 bases lining up with TRBD1. Losses at the gene ends were 5 bases for V and 5 bases for J; bases not matched to a gene: 5. CDR3 size: 13 residues. CDR1 and CDR2 (germline): SGHTA, FQGTGA. The CDR3 is CASSRDSNTEAFF. Written as DNA, the CDR3 is TGTGCCAGCAGCCGGGACAGTAATACTGAAGCTTTCTTT.

This clone was counted a few times. This chain links TRBV4-2 with TRBJ1-3; D remains ambiguous. Trimming removed 1 base at V and 0 bases at J, with 7 bases between. The CDR3 spans 15 residues. CDR1 is LGHNA, CDR2 YNFKEQ, per germline. CDR3 in amino acids: CASSQASGSGNTIYF. The CDR3 DNA reads TGTGCCAGCAGCCAAGCTTCCGGCTCTGGAAACACCATATATTTT.